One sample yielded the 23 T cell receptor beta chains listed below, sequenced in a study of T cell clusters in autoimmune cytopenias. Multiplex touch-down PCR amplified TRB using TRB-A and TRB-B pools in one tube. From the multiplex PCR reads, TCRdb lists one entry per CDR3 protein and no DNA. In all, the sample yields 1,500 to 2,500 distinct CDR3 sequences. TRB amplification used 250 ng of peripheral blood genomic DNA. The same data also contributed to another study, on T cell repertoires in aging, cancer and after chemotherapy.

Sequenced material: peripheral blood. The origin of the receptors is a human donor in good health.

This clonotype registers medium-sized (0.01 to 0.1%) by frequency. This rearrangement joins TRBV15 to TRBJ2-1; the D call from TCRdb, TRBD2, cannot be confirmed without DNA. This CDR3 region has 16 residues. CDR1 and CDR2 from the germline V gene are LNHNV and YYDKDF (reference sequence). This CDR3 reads CATSRKGLAGGNEQFF. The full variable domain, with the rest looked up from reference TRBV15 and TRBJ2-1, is DAMVIQNPRYQVTQFGKPVTLSCSQTLNHNVMYWYQQKSSQAPKLLFHYYDKDFNNEADTPDNFQSRRPNTSFCFLDIRSPGLGDTAMYLCATSRKGLAGGNEQFFGPGTRLTVL.

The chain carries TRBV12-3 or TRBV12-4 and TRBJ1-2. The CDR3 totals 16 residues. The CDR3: CASRPGTGEGLYGYTF.

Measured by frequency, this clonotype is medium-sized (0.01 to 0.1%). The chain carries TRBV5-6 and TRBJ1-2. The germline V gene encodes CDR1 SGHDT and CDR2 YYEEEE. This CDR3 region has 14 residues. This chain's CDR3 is CASSLRRTAGGYTF.

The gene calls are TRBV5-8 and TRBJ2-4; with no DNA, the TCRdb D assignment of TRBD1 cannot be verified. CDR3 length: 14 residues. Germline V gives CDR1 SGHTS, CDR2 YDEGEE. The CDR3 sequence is CASSSGTLSQVQYF.

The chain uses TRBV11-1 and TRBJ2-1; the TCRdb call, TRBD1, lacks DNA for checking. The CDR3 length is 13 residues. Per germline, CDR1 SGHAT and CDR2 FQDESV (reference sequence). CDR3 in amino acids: CASSLGLPGEQFF.

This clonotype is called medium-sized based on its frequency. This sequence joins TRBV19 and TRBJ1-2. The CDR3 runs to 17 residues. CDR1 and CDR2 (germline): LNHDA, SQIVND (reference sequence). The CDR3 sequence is CASSIAATEVGRYGYTF.

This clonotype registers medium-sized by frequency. The CDR3: CASSSLDGNYGYTF. The chain has TRBV12-3 or TRBV12-4 and TRBJ1-2; TCRdb indicates TRBD1, and absent DNA this call remains unverified. The CDR3 is made up of 14 amino acids.

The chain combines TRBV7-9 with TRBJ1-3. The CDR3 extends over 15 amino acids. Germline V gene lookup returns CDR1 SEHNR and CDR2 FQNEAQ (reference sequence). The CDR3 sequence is CASSPDGLSGNTIYF.

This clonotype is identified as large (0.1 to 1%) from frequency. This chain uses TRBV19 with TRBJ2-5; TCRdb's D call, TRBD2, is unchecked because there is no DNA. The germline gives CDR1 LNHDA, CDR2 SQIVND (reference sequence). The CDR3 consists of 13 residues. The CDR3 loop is CASSRASWETQYF.

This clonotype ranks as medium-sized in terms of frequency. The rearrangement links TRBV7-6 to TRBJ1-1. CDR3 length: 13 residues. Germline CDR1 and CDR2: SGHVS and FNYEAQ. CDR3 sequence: CASSLGAGREAFF.

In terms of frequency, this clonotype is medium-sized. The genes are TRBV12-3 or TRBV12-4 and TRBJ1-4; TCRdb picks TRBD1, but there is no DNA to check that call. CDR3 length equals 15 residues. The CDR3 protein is CASSPGTYRNEKLFF.

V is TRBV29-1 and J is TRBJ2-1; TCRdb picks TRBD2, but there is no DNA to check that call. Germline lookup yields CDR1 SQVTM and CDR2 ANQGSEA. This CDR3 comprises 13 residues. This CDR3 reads CSVIAGGNNEQFF.

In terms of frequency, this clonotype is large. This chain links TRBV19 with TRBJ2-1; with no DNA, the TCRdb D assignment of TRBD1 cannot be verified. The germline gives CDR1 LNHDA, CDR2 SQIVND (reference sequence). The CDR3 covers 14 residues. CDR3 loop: CASSPGQGGAEQFF. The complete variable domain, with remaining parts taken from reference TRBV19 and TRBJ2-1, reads DGGITQSPKYLFRKEGQNVTLSCEQNLNHDAMYWYRQDPGQGLRLIYYSQIVNDFQKGDIAEGYSVSREKKESFPLTVTSAQKNPTAFYLCASSPGQGGAEQFFGPGTRLTVL.

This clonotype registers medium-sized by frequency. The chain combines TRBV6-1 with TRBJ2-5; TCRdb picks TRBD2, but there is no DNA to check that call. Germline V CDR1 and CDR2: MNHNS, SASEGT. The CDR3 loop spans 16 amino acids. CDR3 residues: CASSERLDSIGETQYF.

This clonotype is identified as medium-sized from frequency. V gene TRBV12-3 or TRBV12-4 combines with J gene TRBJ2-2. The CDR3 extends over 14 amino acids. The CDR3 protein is CASSLDSHTGELFF.

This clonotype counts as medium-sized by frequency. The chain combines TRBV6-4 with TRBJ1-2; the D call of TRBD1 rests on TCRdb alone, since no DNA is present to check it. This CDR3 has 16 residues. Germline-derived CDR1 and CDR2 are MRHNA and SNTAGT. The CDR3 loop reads CASSDLDRGRDYGYTF.

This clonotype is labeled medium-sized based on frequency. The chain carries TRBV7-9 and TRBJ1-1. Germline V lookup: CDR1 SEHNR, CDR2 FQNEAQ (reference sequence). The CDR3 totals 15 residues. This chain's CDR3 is CASSFSGGMNTEAFF.

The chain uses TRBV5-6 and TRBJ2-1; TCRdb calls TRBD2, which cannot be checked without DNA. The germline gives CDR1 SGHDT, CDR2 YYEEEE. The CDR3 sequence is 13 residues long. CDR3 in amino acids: CASSLEGFQVKFF.

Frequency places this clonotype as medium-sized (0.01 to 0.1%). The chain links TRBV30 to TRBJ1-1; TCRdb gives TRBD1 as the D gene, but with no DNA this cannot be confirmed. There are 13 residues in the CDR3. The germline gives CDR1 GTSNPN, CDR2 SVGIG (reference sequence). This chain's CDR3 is CAWDRGLNTEAFF.

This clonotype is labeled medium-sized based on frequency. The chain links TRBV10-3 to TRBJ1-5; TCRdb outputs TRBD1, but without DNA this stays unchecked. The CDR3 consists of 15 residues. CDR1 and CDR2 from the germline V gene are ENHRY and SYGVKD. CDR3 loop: CATAGQGRLNQPQHF.

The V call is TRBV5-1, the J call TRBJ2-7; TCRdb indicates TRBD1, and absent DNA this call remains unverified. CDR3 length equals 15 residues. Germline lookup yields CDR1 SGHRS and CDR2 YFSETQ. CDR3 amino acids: CASEPLAGGSYEQYF.

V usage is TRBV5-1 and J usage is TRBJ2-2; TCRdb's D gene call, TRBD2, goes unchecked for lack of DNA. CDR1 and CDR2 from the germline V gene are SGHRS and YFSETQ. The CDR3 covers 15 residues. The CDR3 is CASQSSGTNTGELFF.

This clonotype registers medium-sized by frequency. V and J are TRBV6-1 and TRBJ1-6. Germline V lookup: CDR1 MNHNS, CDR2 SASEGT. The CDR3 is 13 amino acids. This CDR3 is CASKLQYNSPLHF.